This TCR beta chain derives from a study of blood T cell repertoires in COVID-19. Whole-study context: Spain, Italy and the United States supplied samples that represented acute and convalescent COVID-19. Sources were T cells, B-cell-depleted T cells, or PBMCs; the material itself was cDNA or gDNA.

The ends were cut back, 1 base at V and 2 bases at J, with 12 bases in the middle. This CDR3 has 15 amino acids. CDR1 is LGHNT, CDR2 FRNRAP, per germline. Authors' processing steps: Researchers report that nucleated cell counts were estimated from reference gene primer amplification. Repertoires were generated with immunoSEQ multiplex PCR, while TCRdb's copy carries only in-frame clones and drops some. From that table come the V and J calls and clone size; the DNA was used to work out D and trimming. Seen here are 80,000 to 130,000 clones, roughly 88% observed once, and the top ten hold about 6.5%. This rearrangement joins TRBV12-5 to TRBJ2-7; D possibly corresponds to TRBD2 (5 bases). The sequenced sample was peripheral blood. The sequence came from a woman aged 60-75 years with acute or convalescent COVID-19. The CDR3 region is CASGLDGERTYEQYV. The CDR3 DNA reads TGTGCTAGTGGTTTGGACGGGGAGCGGACCTACGAGCAGTACGTC.